This T cell receptor (beta chain) originates from a study of T-cell reconstitution after alpha-beta-depleted transplantation in children. Study results and caveats: Several hundred graft clones that had expanded were reportedly the source of alpha-beta T cells about two months after transplant. It was surviving recipient T cells and thymic progenitors that gave some patients high TCRbeta diversity at day 60.

This clonotype was picked up many times. What it recognizes is unknown. The CDR3 is 14 amino acids. Germline assignment: CDR1 MNHEY and CDR2 SVGAGI. After removal of 10 bases from V and 7 bases from J, the junction contained 12 bases not matched to a gene. Unique molecular identifiers were incorporated during preparation of the TCRbeta library. TCRdb used MiXCR to reprocess the PCR reads, holding one entry per CDR3 protein. The sample lists 670,000 or so distinct CDR3 sequences, around 13% occurring once. The input for sequencing was PBMCs, taken before TCRalphabeta/CD19-depleted stem cell transplant. This TCR derives from a girl aged 2-9 years with congenital amegakaryocytic thrombocytopenia, due to receive a stem cell transplant. The chain has TRBV6-5 and TRBJ1-5; TRBD1 matches 8 bases. This CDR3 is CATKPWTGQQPQHF. The DNA for the CDR3 is TGTGCCACAAAACCTTGGACAGGGCAACAGCCCCAGCATTTT.